A selection of T cell receptor beta chains follows, all from one sample in a study of blood T cells in healthy people across ages. TCRdb re-analysed the 5' RACE reads in MiXCR, keeping a single row per CDR3 protein. Seen here are roughly 1,300,000 distinct CDR3 sequences, approximately 63% observed once, and the top ten hold 5.5% to 8%. The sample was blood. These receptors came from a man between 18 and 29 years old in good health. CDR3s include the opening cysteine and the closing phenylalanine or tryptophan. Fields, in order: D gene, V gene, J gene, clone size, CDR3 length, CDR3 DNA, CDR3 protein. The D gene is left open where the match is weak. Only some rows state a clone size, as once, few, many or a class for expanded clones.

d_gene: NA; v_gene: TRBV10-3; j_gene: TRBJ2-7; abundance: NA; len: 14; CDR3nt: TGTGCCATCAGTGACCGGCTGGGGTCCTACGAGCAGTACTTC; CDR3aa: CAISDRLGSYEQYF
d_gene: NA; v_gene: TRBV10-1; j_gene: TRBJ2-3; abundance: few; len: 16; CDR3nt: TGCGCCAGCAGCCACCCTTCCGCGGGGGCTACAGATACGCAGTATTTT; CDR3aa: CASSHPSAGATDTQYF
d_gene: TRBD2; v_gene: TRBV20-1; j_gene: TRBJ2-1; abundance: once; len: 16; CDR3nt: TGCAGTGCTAGAATACCGGGACTAGGTAGAGCCAATGAGCAGTTCTTC; CDR3aa: CSARIPGLGRANEQFF
d_gene: TRBD1; v_gene: TRBV6-5; j_gene: TRBJ2-4; abundance: NA; len: 13; CDR3nt: TGTGCCAGCAGCTCCGGGACAGGGAGTATTCAGTACTTC; CDR3aa: CASSSGTGSIQYF
d_gene: NA; v_gene: TRBV15; j_gene: TRBJ2-3; abundance: NA; len: 13; CDR3nt: TGTGCCACCAGCAGAGATTCACCAGATACGCAGTATTTT; CDR3aa: CATSRDSPDTQYF
d_gene: TRBD2; v_gene: TRBV3-1; j_gene: TRBJ2-7; abundance: NA; len: 17; CDR3nt: TGTGCCAGCAGCCGCTTTAGGGGGACTAGCGTCTCCTACGAGCAGTACTTC; CDR3aa: CASSRFRGTSVSYEQYF
d_gene: NA; v_gene: TRBV29-1; j_gene: TRBJ2-1; abundance: NA; len: 14; CDR3nt: TGCAGCGTTGGAGGCGGTGTCGGACTGGATGAGCAGTTCTTC; CDR3aa: CSVGGGVGLDEQFF
d_gene: TRBD2; v_gene: TRBV20-1; j_gene: TRBJ2-3; abundance: NA; len: 16; CDR3nt: TGCAGTGCTAGAGATCCTAGCGGTCAGGGAACAGATACGCAGTATTTT; CDR3aa: CSARDPSGQGTDTQYF
d_gene: NA; v_gene: TRBV12-3/TRBV12-4; j_gene: TRBJ2-7; abundance: NA; len: 15; CDR3nt: TGTGCCAGCAGTTACAGACAGGAGCTTTCCTACGAGCAGTACTTC; CDR3aa: CASSYRQELSYEQYF
d_gene: NA; v_gene: TRBV4-1; j_gene: TRBJ2-1; abundance: NA; len: 13; CDR3nt: TGCGCCAGCAGCGGTGAGGGTTTTGATGAGCAGTTCTTC; CDR3aa: CASSGEGFDEQFF
d_gene: TRBD1; v_gene: TRBV28; j_gene: TRBJ2-7; abundance: NA; len: 19; CDR3nt: TGTGCCAGCAGTTTGCCCCTCCGGGACAGGGCCTCCGGGTCCTACGAGCAGTACTTC; CDR3aa: CASSLPLRDRASGSYEQYF
d_gene: NA; v_gene: TRBV4-2; j_gene: TRBJ2-3; abundance: few; len: 16; CDR3nt: TGTGCCAGCAGCCAAGAGGTTGGGGATAGCACAGATACGCAGTATTTT; CDR3aa: CASSQEVGDSTDTQYF
d_gene: TRBD2; v_gene: TRBV4-3; j_gene: TRBJ2-7; abundance: few; len: 16; CDR3nt: TGCGCCAGCAGCCAAAGCATAGCGGGGGGGTTTTACGAGCAGTACTTC; CDR3aa: CASSQSIAGGFYEQYF
d_gene: NA; v_gene: TRBV15; j_gene: TRBJ2-1; abundance: once; len: 13; CDR3nt: TGTGCCACCAGCAGGACGGGGGCAAACGAGCAGTTCTTC; CDR3aa: CATSRTGANEQFF
d_gene: NA; v_gene: TRBV3-1; j_gene: TRBJ1-2; abundance: few; len: 15; CDR3nt: TGTGCCAGCAGTCGGGACCCGGAGGACTTCTATGGCTACACCTTC; CDR3aa: CASSRDPEDFYGYTF
d_gene: NA; v_gene: TRBV12-3/TRBV12-4; j_gene: TRBJ2-3; abundance: NA; len: 18; CDR3nt: TGTGCCAGCAGTTTAGCCCTTCGTTTGAGGGGCGACACAGATACGCAGTATTTT; CDR3aa: CASSLALRLRGDTDTQYF
d_gene: NA; v_gene: TRBV20-1; j_gene: TRBJ2-5; abundance: NA; len: 14; CDR3nt: TGCAGTGCTAGTATAGGGGCAGGGCAAGAGACCCAGTACTTC; CDR3aa: CSASIGAGQETQYF
d_gene: TRBD1; v_gene: TRBV29-1; j_gene: TRBJ2-7; abundance: NA; len: 12; CDR3nt: TGCAGCGTTGCCAGGGGGCGCAACGAGCAGTACTTC; CDR3aa: CSVARGRNEQYF
d_gene: NA; v_gene: TRBV6-2/TRBV6-3; j_gene: TRBJ2-1; abundance: NA; len: 14; CDR3nt: TGTGCCAGCACCTACGGGAAGTTTTCTAATGAGCAGTTCTTC; CDR3aa: CASTYGKFSNEQFF